Listed below are T cell receptor beta chains from one sample, sequenced in a study of T cells in Graves' hyperthyroidism and ophthalmopathy. TCRdb independently ran MiXCR on the multiplex PCR reads; one entry per CDR3 protein. The sample comprises 600,000 or so distinct CDR3 sequences, approximately 14% of which are singletons, and under 15% rests with the top ten. Source material: blood. These receptors originate from a woman in her fifties or sixties with Graves' ophthalmopathy. Both conserved end residues are part of each CDR3. Clone size is not always given. Where it is, it says once, few, many or a class for expanded clones.

clone_size,j_call,v_call,cdr3_aa
many,TRBJ2-3,TRBV3-1,CASSQEASATDTQYF
many,TRBJ2-3,TRBV20-1,CSLSIDGSRSDTQYF
few,TRBJ2-5,TRBV6-1,CASIGPAETQYF
.,TRBJ2-1,TRBV28,CASSSPGSSYDEQFF
.,TRBJ2-5,TRBV4-1,CASSDSGWGETQYF
few,TRBJ2-1,TRBV27,CASSLLRDDDNEQFF
many,TRBJ1-1,TRBV28,CASTRVTNTEAFF
.,TRBJ2-7,TRBV5-6,CASSLVENEQYF
many,TRBJ2-4,TRBV2,CASRGGLAKNIQYF
.,TRBJ2-5,TRBV29-1,CSVITGGGQETQYF
many,TRBJ2-7,TRBV28,CASSAIAGTSEPYEQYF
many,TRBJ1-6,TRBV12-3/TRBV12-4,CASSLVVRNSPLHF
many,TRBJ2-3,TRBV29-1,CSVGGENTDTQYF
.,TRBJ1-4,TRBV10-3,CAISEYGQGVANEKLFF
many,TRBJ2-2,TRBV7-3,CASSASNTGELFF
.,TRBJ1-2,TRBV6-1,CASKTGHPSGYTF
few,TRBJ2-5,TRBV4-3,CASSQAAPGTSGRGMPGETQYF
few,TRBJ1-2,TRBV4-3,CASSQIPGQGYYTF
many,TRBJ2-7,TRBV28,CASSPWTSGYEQYF
.,TRBJ2-7,TRBV14,CASGARSYEQYF
many,TRBJ1-1,TRBV6-5,CASSYSRSNTEAFF
many,TRBJ2-2,TRBV20-1,CSAGTSGRGTGELFF
many,TRBJ2-1,TRBV11-3,CASSLIFIWKGAQHNEQFF
many,TRBJ2-7,TRBV20-1,CSARGGQGVSRVHEQYF
many,TRBJ1-5,TRBV28,CASSLPRDRVVVSNQPQHF
many,TRBJ2-7,TRBV29-1,CSVGGLAGEAYEQYF
many,TRBJ2-1,TRBV20-1,CSARPAHRAYNEQFF
.,TRBJ2-7,TRBV11-2,CASSLSVEFLYGQYF
few,TRBJ2-7,TRBV5-1,CASRTTSGSDEQYF
few,TRBJ1-1,TRBV29-1,CGLSFGTEAFF
many,TRBJ1-1,TRBV6-6,CASSYTNRDDTEAFF
many,TRBJ2-5,TRBV2,CASRGGQSIETQYF
many,TRBJ2-7,TRBV7-2,CASSALTGGGSYEQYF
many,TRBJ2-7,TRBV7-3,CASSPGRTSYEQYF
.,TRBJ2-2,TRBV11-2,CASSPTGTSRTGELFF
many,TRBJ2-3,TRBV7-9,CASSLRGASEKDTQYF
.,TRBJ2-3,TRBV5-4,CASSPGQGAYSTDTQYF
many,TRBJ2-7,TRBV7-2,CASSLRPGGDEQYF
many,TRBJ2-1,TRBV7-2,CASSSPSLGLAYYNEQFF
few,TRBJ1-1,TRBV20-1,CSANRLVAFF
few,TRBJ1-1,TRBV28,CASTTGLNTEAFF
.,TRBJ2-5,TRBV7-3,CASSPGWTSGSRETQYF
many,TRBJ2-5,TRBV7-8,CASSFLPGQQYQETQYF
many,TRBJ1-3,TRBV28,CASASGTASGNTIYF
many,TRBJ1-2,TRBV7-8,CASSRRSTGDGYTF